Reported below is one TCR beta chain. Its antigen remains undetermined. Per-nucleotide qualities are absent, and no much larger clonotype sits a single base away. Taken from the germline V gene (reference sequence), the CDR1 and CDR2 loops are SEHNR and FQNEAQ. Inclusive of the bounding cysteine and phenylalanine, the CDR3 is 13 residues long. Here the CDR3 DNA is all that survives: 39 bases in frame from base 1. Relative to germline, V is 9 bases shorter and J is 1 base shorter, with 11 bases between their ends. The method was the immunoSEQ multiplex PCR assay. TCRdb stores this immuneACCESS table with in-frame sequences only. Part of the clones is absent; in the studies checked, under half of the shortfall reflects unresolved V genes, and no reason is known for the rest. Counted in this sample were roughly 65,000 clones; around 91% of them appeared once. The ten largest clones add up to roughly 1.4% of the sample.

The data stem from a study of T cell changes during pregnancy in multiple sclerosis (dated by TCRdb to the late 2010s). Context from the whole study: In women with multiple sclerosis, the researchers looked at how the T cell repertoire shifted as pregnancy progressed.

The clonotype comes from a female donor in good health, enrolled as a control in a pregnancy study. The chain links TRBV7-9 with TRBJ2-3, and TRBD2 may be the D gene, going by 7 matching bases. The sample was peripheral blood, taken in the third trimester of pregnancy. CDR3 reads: CASREGGTDTQYF. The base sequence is TGTGCCAGTAGGGAGGGGGGCACAGATACGCAGTATTTT.